The 6 T cell receptor beta chains given below trace back to one sample, sequenced in a study of T cell repertoires in ileal Crohn's disease. TCRdb's copy holds only in-frame clones and misses some; the assay was immunoSEQ multiplex PCR. The table has around 2,100 clones, 88% seen once. The time point: proximal margin of the surgical specimen (macroscopically non-inflamed). The sample was ileal tissue. The receptors here all came from an adult with Crohn's disease.

The V call is TRBV7-9, the J call TRBJ1-1, with D unresolved. The CDR3 consists of 11 residues. Germline CDR1 and CDR2: SEHNR and FQNEAQ (reference sequence). V dropped 3 bases and J dropped 4 bases, with 3 bases sitting between them. The DNA for the CDR3 is TGTGCCAGCAGCTTCAGCACTGAAGCTTTCTTT. As protein: CASSFSTEAFF.

Within the sample, this clone is large (0.1 to 1%). V usage is TRBV27 and J usage is TRBJ2-7; no definite D call. Trimming pared 2 bases from V and 3 bases from J, leaving 11 bases between. The CDR3 runs to 14 residues. Germline V gene data show CDR1 as MNHEY and CDR2 as SMNVEV (reference sequence). CDR3 nucleotide sequence: TGTGCCAGCAGTTTAGAGCCCAACTTCTACGAGCAGTACTTC. Translated, it gives CASSLEPNFYEQYF.

CDR3 sequence reads: CASSLQDTQYF. CDR3 DNA: TGTGCCAGCAGCCTGCAAGATACGCAGTATTTT. The V and J genes are TRBV7-2 and TRBJ2-3; D gene unclear. In germline, CDR1 is SGHTA, CDR2 FQGNSA. V lost 5 bases and J 5 bases, leaving 5 bases between the germline ends. The length of the CDR3 is 11 residues.

This clone was recorded a few times. This sequence joins TRBV6-6 and TRBJ2-3; 9 bases fit TRBD1. V lost 4 bases, J lost 8 bases, and 1 base stayed unmatched. The CDR3 sequence is 12 residues long. CDR1 and CDR2 (germline): MNHNY, SVGAGI (reference sequence). In nucleotides, the CDR3 is TGTGCCAGCAGTTCGGACAGGGGTACGCAGTATTTT. This translates into CASSSDRGTQYF.

This chain uses TRBV18 with TRBJ2-2; 8 nucleotides align to TRBD1. The CDR3 contains 14 residues. Germline-derived CDR1 and CDR2 are KGHSH and LQKENI. Trimming took 5 bases from V and 3 from J; bases not matched to a gene: 2. The CDR3 DNA is TGTGCCAGCTCAACAGGGGGGTACACCGGGGAGCTGTTTTTT. It codes for CASSTGGYTGELFF.

This chain uses TRBV19 with TRBJ1-1; maybe TRBD1 (5 bases). Trimming pared 3 bases from V and 4 bases from J, leaving 12 bases between. The CDR3 extends over 14 amino acids. CDR1 is LNHDA and CDR2 is SQIVND in the germline V gene (reference sequence). The CDR3: CASSIFGGVTEAFF. CDR3 in DNA: TGTGCCAGTAGTATTTTCGGGGGAGTCACTGAAGCTTTCTTT.